The clone carrying this TCR beta chain appeared a single time. Per the authors' pipeline: Estimation of nucleated cell counts was performed using reference gene primer amplification. Method: immunoSEQ multiplex PCR; TCRdb's copy keeps in-frame clones and lacks some. For V, J and clone size, that table is used; D and trimming come from the DNA. The sample yields some 100,000 clones, approximately 82% seen once. The germline V gene encodes CDR1 LNHDA and CDR2 SQIVND (reference sequence). The V and J ends lost 3 bases and 3 bases respectively, with 8 bases between them. The CDR3 length is 13 residues. This entry comes from a study of blood T cell repertoires in COVID-19. Background on the study: Donors in the United States, Italy and Spain gave samples during acute or convalescent COVID-19. The cDNA or gDNA used as material had been derived from T cells, B-cell-depleted T cells, or PBMCs.

The sequence was collected from a woman in her sixties with acute or convalescent COVID-19. Specimen: peripheral blood. V is TRBV19 and J is TRBJ2-5, with D uncertain. Written as DNA, the CDR3 is TGTGCCAGTAGTATCGGCAGGAAAGAGACCCAGTACTTC. This codes for CASSIGRKETQYF.